This TCR beta chain emerged from a study of cytomegalovirus exposure and HLA in healthy donors. Study-level background: The same platform was used for the roughly 120 validation repertoires as for the roughly 670 first-cohort repertoires, as reported in a later analysis. Study-level findings and limits: Researchers counted roughly 150 TCR beta chains as cytomegalovirus-associated. Most TCR sequences showed up rarely, but some public TCRs showed up in many donors.

Repertoires were generated with immunoSEQ multiplex PCR, while TCRdb's copy carries only in-frame clones and drops some. The table has around 130,000 clones, 85% to 90% seen once. From germline, CDR1 is SGHAT and CDR2 FQNNGV. The length of the CDR3 is 15 residues. The V segment lost 7 bases and the J segment 2 bases; nucleotides outside the gene matches: 10. Of note for this clone: The antigen remains unidentified.

The source material was PBMCs. V is TRBV11-2 and J is TRBJ2-7; 8 bases match TRBD2. The sequence came from a man aged 25 to 40 in good health and CMV-seronegative. CDR3 DNA sequence: TGTGCCAGCACCGGGGGGGAGGGACGACCCTACGAGCAGTACTTC. Protein sequence: CASTGGEGRPYEQYF.